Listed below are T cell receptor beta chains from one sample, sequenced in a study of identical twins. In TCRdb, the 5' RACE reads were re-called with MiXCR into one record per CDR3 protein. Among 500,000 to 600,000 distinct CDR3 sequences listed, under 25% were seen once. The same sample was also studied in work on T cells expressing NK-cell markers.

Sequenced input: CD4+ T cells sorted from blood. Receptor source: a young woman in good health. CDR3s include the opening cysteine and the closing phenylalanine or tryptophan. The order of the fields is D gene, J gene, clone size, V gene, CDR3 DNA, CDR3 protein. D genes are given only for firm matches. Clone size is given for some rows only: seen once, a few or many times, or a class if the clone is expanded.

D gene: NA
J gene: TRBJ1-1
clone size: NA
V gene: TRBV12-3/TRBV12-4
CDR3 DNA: TGTGCCAGCAGTTCCGGGGCTCGCCCGGCTTTCTTT
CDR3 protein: CASSSGARPAFF

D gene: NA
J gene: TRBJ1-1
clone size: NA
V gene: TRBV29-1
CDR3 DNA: TGCAGCGCTGCAGCGGGAGATCTTCAAACGGCTTTCTTT
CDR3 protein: CSAAAGDLQTAFF

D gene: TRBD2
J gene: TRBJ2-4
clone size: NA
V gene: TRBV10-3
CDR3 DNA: TGTGCCATCCCCTCGAAAGGTTCTTGGGGGAGGGCGAGAGCCAAAAACATTCAGTACTTC
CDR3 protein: CAIPSKGSWGRARAKNIQYF

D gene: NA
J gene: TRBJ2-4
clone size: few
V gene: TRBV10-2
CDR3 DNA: TGCGCCAGCAGTGAGCCGGCCGGGACGGGGAAAAACATTCAGTACTTC
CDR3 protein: CASSEPAGTGKNIQYF

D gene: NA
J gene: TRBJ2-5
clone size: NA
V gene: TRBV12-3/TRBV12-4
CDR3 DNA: TGTGCCAGCACCCCGTCGGCTAGACGGACCCAGTACTTC
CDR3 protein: CASTPSARRTQYF

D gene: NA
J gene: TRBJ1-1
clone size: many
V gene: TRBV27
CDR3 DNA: TGTGCCAGCAGTTTATTCCCAAATCTCGCAGCTTTCTTT
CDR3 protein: CASSLFPNLAAFF

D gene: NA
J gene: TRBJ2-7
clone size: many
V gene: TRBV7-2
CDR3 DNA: TGTGCCAGCAGCCCCCTATTGGGCTCCTACGAGCAGTACTTC
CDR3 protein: CASSPLLGSYEQYF

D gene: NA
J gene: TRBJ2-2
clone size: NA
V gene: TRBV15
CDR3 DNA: TGTGCCACCAGTACCCCGGCTCGGGATTTTGCCGACACCGGGGAGCTGTTTTTT
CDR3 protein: CATSTPARDFADTGELFF

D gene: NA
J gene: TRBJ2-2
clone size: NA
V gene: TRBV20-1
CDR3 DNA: TGCAGTCCGCGCCACGCGAACACCGGGGAGCTGTTTTTT
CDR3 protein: CSPRHANTGELFF

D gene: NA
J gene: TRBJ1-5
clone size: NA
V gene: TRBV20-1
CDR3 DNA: TGCAGTGCCCCCGCCGGGCATAGCAATCAGCCCCAGCATTTT
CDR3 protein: CSAPAGHSNQPQHF

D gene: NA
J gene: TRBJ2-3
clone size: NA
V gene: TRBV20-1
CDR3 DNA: TGCAGTGCTCCAGACCGGCCGTCGAGGGGACAGTATTTT
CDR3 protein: CSAPDRPSRGQYF

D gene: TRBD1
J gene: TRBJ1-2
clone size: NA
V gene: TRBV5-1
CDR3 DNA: TGCGCCAGCAGGACAGGGAATTTTAACTATGGCTACACCTTC
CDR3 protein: CASRTGNFNYGYTF

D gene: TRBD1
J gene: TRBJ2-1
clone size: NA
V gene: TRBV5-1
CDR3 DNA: TGCGCCAGCAGCTTGACAGACAGGGCTTTACTGGAGCAGTTCTTC
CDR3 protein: CASSLTDRALLEQFF

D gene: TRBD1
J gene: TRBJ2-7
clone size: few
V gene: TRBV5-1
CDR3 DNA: TGCGCCAGCAGCTTGGAATTTCGGATACGGACAGGGCACGAGCAGTACTTC
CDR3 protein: CASSLEFRIRTGHEQYF

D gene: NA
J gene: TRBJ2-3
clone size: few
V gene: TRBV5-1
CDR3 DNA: TGCGCCAGCAACCGGGACTTTAGCACAGATACGCAGTATTTT
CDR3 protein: CASNRDFSTDTQYF

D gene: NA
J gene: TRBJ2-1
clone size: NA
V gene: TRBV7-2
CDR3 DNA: TGTGCCAGCAGCCTTCGGGACGGCGAGCAGTTCTTC
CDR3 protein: CASSLRDGEQFF

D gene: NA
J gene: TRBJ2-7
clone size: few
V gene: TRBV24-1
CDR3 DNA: TGTGCCACCAGTGATTGGGAGACTGTCTCCTACGAGCAGTACTTC
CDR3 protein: CATSDWETVSYEQYF

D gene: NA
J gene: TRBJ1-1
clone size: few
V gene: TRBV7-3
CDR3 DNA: TGTGCCAGCAGCTTCCAGGGTTCGGAGAACACTGAAGCTTTCTTT
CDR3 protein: CASSFQGSENTEAFF

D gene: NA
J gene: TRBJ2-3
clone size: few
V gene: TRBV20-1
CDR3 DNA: TGCAGTGCTACTCGGGGGACCGCTGGGACAGATACGCAGTATTTT
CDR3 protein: CSATRGTAGTDTQYF

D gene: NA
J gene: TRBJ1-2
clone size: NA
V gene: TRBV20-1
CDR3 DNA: TGCAGTGCTAGCAGGGGTTTGGACTATGGCTACACCTTC
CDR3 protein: CSASRGLDYGYTF

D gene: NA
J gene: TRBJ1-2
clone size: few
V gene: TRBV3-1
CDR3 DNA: TGTGCCAGCAGCGAAACAGCGTATGGCTACACCTTC
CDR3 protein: CASSETAYGYTF

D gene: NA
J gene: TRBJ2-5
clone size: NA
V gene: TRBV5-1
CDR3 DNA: TGCGCCAGCAGCTTGGGGGCAGTGCAAGAGACCCAGTACTTC
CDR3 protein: CASSLGAVQETQYF

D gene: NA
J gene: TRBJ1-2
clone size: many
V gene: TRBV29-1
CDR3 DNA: TGCAGCGTTGGATTAACGACGACCTCTAGCTACACCTTC
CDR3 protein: CSVGLTTTSSYTF

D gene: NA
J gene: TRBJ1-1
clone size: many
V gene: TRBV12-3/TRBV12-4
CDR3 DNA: TGTGCCAGCAGTTTAAACAGGGACACTGAAGCTTTCTTT
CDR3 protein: CASSLNRDTEAFF

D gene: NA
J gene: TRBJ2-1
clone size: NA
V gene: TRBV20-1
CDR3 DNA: TGCAGTCACACCGACAGCTCCTACAATGAGCAGTTCTTC
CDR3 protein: CSHTDSSYNEQFF